This TCR beta chain was sequenced in a study of blood T cell repertoires in COVID-19. Using immunoSEQ multiplex PCR, the repertoire was profiled, and TCRdb retains in-frame clones only, with some absent. The data contain roughly 300,000 clones, roughly 93% of them singletons. From germline, CDR1 is LNHDA and CDR2 SQIVND (reference sequence). The CDR3 spans 16 residues. V gave up 5 bases and J gave up 2 bases, with 18 bases separating them. The V gene is TRBV19, the J gene TRBJ1-2, with D possibly TRBD1 on 6 matching bases. The sequenced sample was PBMCs or T cells enriched from blood (not recorded which). This TCR was sampled from a woman between 40 and 50 years old with acute COVID-19. The CDR3: CASSPTGTRPNYGYTF. The CDR3 DNA reads as TGTGCCAGTAGTCCGACAGGTACGAGACCCAACTATGGCTACACCTTC.